The rows below give T cell receptor beta chains drawn from one sample of a study of blood T cell repertoires in COVID-19. Only in-frame clones appear in the TCRdb table, and some are missing; sequencing was by immunoSEQ multiplex PCR. The sample contains 150,000 or so clones, roughly two thirds of which appear only once. Sequencing was done on a sample of peripheral blood. All receptors come from a woman in her 70s with acute or convalescent COVID-19. CDR3s include the opening cysteine and the closing phenylalanine or tryptophan.

V | length | CDR3
TRBV6-5 | 14 | CASSYAIGDSPLHF
TRBV7-2 | 18 | CASSVGGRGQSSGNEQFF
TRBV3-1/TRBV3-2 | 19 | CASSQAPSGSGGSTDTQYF
TRBV7-2 | 13 | CASSSTGYQPQHF
TRBV2 | 18 | CAARGRLAGGPGAGELFF
TRBV12-5 | 17 | CASGLVTSAANTGELFF
TRBV18 | 16 | CASSPGTGQLNTEAFF
TRBV24-1 | 16 | CATSDLTGGSYNEQFF
TRBV19 | 17 | CASSMLTSGERRNEQFF
TRBV6-5 | 16 | CASSSRASAGNSPLHF
TRBV27 | 17 | CASSPARTRSSGNTIYF
TRBV6-4 | 16 | CASSHRDGAPYNEQFF
TRBV24-1 | 14 | CATSGLQGTGELFF
TRBV21-1 | 15 | CASTEKGGLEETQYF
TRBV7-9 | 13 | CASGQMANYGYTF
TRBV5-4 | 17 | CASSARLAGGDLNEQFF
TRBV9 | 18 | CASSVAGGLADFGDTQYF
TRBV5-1 | 19 | CASSGTSGSSVPITYEQYF
TRBV4-3 | 15 | CASSQDEGSNEKLFF
TRBV4-2 | 14 | CASSQDHRTDTQYF
TRBV2 | 14 | CASLGVSGANVLTF
TRBV4-1 | 16 | CASSQEGGPPIYGYTF
TRBV5-5 | 16 | CASSDRIAGGPGEQYF
TRBV11-2 | 14 | CASSPQHSAGEQYF
TRBV29-1 | 12 | CSVQTGRSEAFF
TRBV15 | 16 | CATSFRTSGRYNEQFF
TRBV19 | 17 | CASSIVSGWGSYNEQFF
TRBV5-1 | 16 | CASSLSGASLAYEQYF
TRBV19 | 16 | CASSAVAGGSTDTQYF
TRBV4-1 | 16 | CASSQDPNRLNTEAFF
TRBV27 | 21 | CASSLRPRGVAGGGATDTQYF
TRBV29-1 | 13 | CSVGDRDTYGYTF
TRBV10-1 | 15 | CASSESRLATGELFF
TRBV5-4 | 15 | CASSLDRGPTGELFF
TRBV2 | 15 | CASSEMGLVFETQYF
TRBV5-8 | 15 | CASSAGQGSLQPQHF
TRBV30 | 13 | CAWREQGRYEQYF
TRBV1 | 16 | CTSSQSGLAATDTQYF
TRBV7-8 | 15 | CASSLLLDRVGEQFF
TRBV4-1 | 13 | CASRGDTGAGYTF
TRBV2 | 10 | CASADRAQFF
TRBV19 | 12 | CASTSLNQPQHF
TRBV25-1 | 14 | CASSVAGGRHEQFF
TRBV28 | 17 | CASRVGLAGSSSYEQYF
TRBV30 | 12 | CAWRRSGYEQYF
TRBV5-6 | 15 | CASSLAGVLDYGYTF
TRBV13 | 16 | CASSPWGGAGNTEAFF
TRBV11-3 | 13 | CASSSTGNTEAFF
TRBV5-6 | 17 | CASSLVAGGATNEKLFF
TRBV5-8 | 14 | CASRARRGSYEQYF